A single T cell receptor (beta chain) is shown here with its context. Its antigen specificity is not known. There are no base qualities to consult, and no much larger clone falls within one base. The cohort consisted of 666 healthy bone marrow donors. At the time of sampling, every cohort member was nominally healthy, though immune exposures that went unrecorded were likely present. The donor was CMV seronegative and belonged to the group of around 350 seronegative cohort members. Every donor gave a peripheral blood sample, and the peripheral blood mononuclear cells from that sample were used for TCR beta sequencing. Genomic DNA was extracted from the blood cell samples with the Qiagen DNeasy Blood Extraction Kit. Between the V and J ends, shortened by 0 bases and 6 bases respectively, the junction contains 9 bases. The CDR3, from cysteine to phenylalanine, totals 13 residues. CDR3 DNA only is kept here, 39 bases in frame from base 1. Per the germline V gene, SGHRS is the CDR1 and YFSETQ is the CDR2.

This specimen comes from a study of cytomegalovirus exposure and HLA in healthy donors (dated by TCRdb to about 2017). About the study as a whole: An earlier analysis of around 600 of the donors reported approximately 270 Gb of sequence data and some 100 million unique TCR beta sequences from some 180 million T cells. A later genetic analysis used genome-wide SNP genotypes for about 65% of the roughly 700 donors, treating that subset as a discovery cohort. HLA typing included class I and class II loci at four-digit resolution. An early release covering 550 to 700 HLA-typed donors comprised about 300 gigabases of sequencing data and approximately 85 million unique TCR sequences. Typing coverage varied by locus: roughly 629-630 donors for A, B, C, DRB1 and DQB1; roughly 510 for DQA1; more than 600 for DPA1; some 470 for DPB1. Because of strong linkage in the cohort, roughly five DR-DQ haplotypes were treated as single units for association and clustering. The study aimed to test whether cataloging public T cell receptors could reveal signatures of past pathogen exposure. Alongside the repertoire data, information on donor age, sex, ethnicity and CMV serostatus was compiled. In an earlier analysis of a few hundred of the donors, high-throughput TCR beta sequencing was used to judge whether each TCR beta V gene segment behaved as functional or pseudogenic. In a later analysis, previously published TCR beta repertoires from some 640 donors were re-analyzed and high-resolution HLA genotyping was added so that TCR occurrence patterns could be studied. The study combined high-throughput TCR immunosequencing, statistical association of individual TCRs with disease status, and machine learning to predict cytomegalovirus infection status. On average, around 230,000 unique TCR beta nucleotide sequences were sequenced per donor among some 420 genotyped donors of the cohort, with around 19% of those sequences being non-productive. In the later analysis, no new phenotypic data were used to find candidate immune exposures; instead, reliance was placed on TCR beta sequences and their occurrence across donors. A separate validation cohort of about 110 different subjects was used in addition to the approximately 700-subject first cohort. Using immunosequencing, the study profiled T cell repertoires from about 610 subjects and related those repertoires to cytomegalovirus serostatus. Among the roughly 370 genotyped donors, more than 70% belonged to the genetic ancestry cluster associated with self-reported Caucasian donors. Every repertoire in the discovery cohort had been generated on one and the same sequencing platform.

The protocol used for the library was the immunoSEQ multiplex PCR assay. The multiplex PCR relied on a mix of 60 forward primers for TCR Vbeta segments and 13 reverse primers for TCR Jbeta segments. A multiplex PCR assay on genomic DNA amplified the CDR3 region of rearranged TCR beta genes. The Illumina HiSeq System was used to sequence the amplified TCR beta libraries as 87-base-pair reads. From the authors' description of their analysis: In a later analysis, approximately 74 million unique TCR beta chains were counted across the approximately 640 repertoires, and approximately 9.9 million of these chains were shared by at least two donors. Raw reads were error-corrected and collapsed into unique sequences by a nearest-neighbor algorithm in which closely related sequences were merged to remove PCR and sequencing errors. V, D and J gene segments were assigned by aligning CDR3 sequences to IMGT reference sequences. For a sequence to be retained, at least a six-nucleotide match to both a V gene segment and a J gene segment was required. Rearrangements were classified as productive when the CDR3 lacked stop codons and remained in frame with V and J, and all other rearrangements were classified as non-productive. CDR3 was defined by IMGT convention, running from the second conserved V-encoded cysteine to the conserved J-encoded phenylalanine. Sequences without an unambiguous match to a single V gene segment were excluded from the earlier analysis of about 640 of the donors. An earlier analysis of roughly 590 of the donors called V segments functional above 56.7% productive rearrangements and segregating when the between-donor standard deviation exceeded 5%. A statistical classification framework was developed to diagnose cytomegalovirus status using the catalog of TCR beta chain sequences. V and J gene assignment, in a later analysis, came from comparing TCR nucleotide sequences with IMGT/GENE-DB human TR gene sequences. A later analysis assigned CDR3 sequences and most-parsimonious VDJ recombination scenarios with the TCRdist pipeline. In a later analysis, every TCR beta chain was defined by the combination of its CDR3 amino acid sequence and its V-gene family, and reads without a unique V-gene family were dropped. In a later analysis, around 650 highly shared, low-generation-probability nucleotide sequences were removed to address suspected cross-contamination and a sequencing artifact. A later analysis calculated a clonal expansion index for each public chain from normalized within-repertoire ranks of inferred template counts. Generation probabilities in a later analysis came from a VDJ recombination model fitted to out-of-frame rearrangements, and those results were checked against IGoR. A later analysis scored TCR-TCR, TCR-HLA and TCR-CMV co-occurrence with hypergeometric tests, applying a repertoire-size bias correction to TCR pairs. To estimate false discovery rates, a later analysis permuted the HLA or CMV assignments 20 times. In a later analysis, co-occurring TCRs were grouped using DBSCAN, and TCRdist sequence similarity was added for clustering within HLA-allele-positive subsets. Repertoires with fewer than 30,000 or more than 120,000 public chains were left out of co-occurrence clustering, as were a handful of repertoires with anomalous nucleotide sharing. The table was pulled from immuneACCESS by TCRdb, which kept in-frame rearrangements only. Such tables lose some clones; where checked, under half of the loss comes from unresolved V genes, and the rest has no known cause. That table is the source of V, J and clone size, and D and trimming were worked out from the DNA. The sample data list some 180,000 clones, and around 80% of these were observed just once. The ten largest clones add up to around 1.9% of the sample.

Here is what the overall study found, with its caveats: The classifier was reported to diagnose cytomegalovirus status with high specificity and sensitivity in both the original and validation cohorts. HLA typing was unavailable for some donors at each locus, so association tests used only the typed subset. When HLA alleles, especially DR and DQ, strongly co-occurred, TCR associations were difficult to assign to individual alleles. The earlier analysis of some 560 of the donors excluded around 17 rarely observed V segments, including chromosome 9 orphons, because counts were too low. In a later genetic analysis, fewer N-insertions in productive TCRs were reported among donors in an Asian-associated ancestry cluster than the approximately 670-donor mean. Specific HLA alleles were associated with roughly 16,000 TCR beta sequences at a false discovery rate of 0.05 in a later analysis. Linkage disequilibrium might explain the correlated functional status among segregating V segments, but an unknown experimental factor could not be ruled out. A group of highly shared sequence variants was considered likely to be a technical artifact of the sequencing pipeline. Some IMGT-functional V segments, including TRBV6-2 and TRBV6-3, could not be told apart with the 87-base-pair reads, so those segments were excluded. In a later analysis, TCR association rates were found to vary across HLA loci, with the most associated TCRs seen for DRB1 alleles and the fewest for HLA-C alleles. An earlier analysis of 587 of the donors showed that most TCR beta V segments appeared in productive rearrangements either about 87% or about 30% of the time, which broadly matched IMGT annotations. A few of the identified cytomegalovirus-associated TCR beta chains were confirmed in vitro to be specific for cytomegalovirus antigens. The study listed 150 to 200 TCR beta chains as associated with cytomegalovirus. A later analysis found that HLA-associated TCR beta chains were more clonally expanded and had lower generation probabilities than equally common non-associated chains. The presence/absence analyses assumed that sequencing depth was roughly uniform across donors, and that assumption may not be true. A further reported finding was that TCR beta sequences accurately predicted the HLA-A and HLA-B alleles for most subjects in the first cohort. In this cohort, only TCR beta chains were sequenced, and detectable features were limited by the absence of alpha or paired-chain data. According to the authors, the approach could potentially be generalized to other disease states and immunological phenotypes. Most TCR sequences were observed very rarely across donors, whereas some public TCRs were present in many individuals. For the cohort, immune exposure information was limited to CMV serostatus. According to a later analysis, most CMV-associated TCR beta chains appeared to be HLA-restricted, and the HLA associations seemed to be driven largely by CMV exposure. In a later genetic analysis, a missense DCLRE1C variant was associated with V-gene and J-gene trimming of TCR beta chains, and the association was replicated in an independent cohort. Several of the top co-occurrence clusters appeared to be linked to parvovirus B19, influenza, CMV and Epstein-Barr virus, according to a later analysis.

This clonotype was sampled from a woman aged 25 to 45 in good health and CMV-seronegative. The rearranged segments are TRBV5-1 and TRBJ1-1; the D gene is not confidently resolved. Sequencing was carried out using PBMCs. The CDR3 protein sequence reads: CASSLESSSEAFF. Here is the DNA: TGCGCCAGCAGCTTGGAGTCCAGTTCTGAAGCTTTCTTT.